The clone carrying this TCR beta chain was found once. Its antigen is not known. MiXCR, applied by TCRdb to the reads, yields one record per CDR3 protein. The sample shows around 99,000 distinct CDR3 sequences, 25% to 30% of them seen only once. The data stem from a study of T cell repertoires in cytomegalovirus infection. Across the whole study: Used in the study were CMV epitopes, some recently identified and HLA-C-restricted, others well-studied and HLA-B-restricted. Findings and caveats of the study: Carriers of CMV plus the relevant HLA were identified by cumulative public TCR beta family frequency. HLA-C-restricted CMV clonotypes gave the most frequent clonotype in two of eight donors.

Per germline, CDR1 MNHEY and CDR2 SVGEGT. Trimming stripped 2 bases from V and 4 bases from J, with 7 bases between. The CDR3 sequence is 13 residues long. The sequencing used CD8+ T cells from cultured PBMCs, collected from culture after CMV antigen stimulation. This sequence was found in a human donor in good health (CMV status not recorded). Some clones in this sample may be carry-over from other donors' samples. This chain connects TRBV6-2 or TRBV6-3 to TRBJ2-3, with D perhaps TRBD1 (5 bases). The CDR3 DNA is TGTGCCAGCAGTTACCAGGGTGCAGATACGCAGTATTTT. Protein product: CASSYQGADTQYF.